This T cell receptor (beta chain) came from a study of shared clonotypes between healthy human individuals. CDR1 is LNHDA, CDR2 SQIVND, per germline (reference sequence). This CDR3 contains 14 residues. Trimming pared 3 bases from V and 0 bases from J, leaving 7 bases between. For this clone: The sample contains more than one DNA sequence encoding this CDR3.

The method was immunoSEQ multiplex PCR; TCRdb's version includes in-frame clones alone and lacks a portion of them. This table has under 550,000 clones, 96% appearing once. The chain employs TRBV19 and TRBJ2-3; a weak D match, TRBD1 (5 bases). This sequence originates from a woman younger than 45 in good health. Source material: naive CD4+ T cells sorted from blood. Regarding subset: CD45RA+ positively selected. The CDR3 loop reads CASSITGSTDTQYF. The CDR3, as DNA: TGTGCCAGTAGTATTACAGGAAGCACAGATACGCAGTATTTT.